The source of this T cell receptor beta chain is a study of cytomegalovirus exposure and HLA in healthy donors. The PCR had 60 Vbeta and 13 Jbeta primers. Data came from immunoSEQ multiplex PCR; TCRdb stores just in-frame clones and leaves some out. The sample shows 150,000 to 200,000 clones, about 74% of them seen only once. The trim removed 6 bases at V and 6 bases at J, leaving 5 bases unmatched. Germline CDR1 SEHNR, CDR2 FQNEAQ (reference sequence). This CDR3 region has 14 residues. The sample taken for sequencing was PBMCs. The chain joins TRBV7-9 to TRBJ1-4; TRBD1 aligns across 9 bases. The source of this sequence is a male donor in good health and CMV-seronegative. The CDR3 sequence is CASRFTGGDEKLFF. DNA of the CDR3: TGTGCCAGCAGGTTCACAGGGGGCGATGAAAAACTGTTTTTT.